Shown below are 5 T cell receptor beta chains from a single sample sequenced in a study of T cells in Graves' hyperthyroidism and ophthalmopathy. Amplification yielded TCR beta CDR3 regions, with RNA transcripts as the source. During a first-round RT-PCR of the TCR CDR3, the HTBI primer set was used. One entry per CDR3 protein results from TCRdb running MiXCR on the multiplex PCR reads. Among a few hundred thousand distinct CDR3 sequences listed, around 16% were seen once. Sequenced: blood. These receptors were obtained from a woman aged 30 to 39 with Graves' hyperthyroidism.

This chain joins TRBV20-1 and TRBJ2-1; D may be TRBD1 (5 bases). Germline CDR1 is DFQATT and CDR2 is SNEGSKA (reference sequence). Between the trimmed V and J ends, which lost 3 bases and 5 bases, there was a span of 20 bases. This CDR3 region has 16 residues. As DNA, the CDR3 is TGCAGTGCTAGTATTTTTGGGGCTAAAAGGGACAATGAGCAGTTCTTC. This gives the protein CSASIFGAKRDNEQFF.

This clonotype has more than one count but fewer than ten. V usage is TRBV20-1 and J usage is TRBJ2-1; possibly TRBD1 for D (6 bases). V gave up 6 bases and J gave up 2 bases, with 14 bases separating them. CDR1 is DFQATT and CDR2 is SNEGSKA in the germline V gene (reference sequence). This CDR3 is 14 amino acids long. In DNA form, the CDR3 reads TGCAGTGCCAGTAGGGGGAGAGCCTACAATGAGCAGTTCTTC. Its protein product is CSASRGRAYNEQFF.

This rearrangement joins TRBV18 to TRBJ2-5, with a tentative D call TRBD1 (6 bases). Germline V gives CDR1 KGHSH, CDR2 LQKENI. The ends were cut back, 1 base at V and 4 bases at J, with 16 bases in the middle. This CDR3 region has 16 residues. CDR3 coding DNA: TGTGCCAGCTCACCACGTATCTCCCAGGGGTCAGAGACCCAGTACTTC. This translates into CASSPRISQGSETQYF.

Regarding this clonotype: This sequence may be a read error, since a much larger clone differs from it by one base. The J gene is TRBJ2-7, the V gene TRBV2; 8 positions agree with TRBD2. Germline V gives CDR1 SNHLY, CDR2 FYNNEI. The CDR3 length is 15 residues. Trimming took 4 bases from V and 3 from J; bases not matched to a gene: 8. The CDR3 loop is CASSAGGALSYEQYF. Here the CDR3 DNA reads TGTGCCAGCAGTGCCGGGGGGGCGCTGAGCTACGAGCAGTACTTC.

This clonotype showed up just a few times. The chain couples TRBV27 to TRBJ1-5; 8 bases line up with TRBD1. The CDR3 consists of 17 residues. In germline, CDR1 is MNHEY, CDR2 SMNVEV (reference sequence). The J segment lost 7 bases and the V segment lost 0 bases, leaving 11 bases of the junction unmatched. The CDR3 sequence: CASSLSARPGGRQPQHF. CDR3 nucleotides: TGTGCCAGCAGTTTATCGGCCAGACCAGGGGGCCGGCAGCCCCAGCATTTT.